The clone carrying this T cell receptor (beta chain) has a handful of counts. The antigen is unknown. Germline is not matched at one junction end, which may reflect a read error. The data belong to a study of beta chain features in type 1 diabetes. Study-level points and caveats: Still unanswered here is whether HLA type influences TCRB rearrangement.

Germline CDR1 and CDR2: DFQATT and SNEGSKA (reference sequence). The CDR3 is 11 residues long. Expressed TCRB transcripts were sequenced, since all the RNA that had been isolated was reverse transcribed. Repertoires were generated with immunoSEQ multiplex PCR, while TCRdb's copy carries only in-frame clones and drops some. This sample carries more than 120,000 clones, roughly 10% of them seen once, and the ten largest clones take roughly 1.4%. The material sequenced was naive CD4+ T cells from blood. The rearrangement joins TRBV20-1 to TRBJ2-7; tentatively, D is TRBD2 (5 bases). This TCR was sampled from a man aged 18 to 29 in good health. CDR3 loop: CSARGGEGIRF. In nucleotides, the CDR3 is TGCAGTGCTAGAGGAGGAGAGGGAATAAGGTTC.